The 30 T cell receptor beta chains listed next were all sequenced from one sample in a study of control samples from healthy donors and cancer patients. The data were produced by immunoSEQ multiplex PCR, yet TCRdb's version contains in-frame clones alone and is incomplete. In the table there are 150,000 to 200,000 clones, over 85% of which are singletons. Sequenced: blood. The receptors come from a man aged 25-40 years in good health.

J is TRBJ2-7 and V is TRBV30; the D gene could be TRBD1 or TRBD2 (5 bases each). Germline CDR1 GTSNPN, CDR2 SVGIG (reference sequence). Trimming left V 3 bases short and J 2 bases short, with 11 bases between. This CDR3 comprises 13 residues. The CDR3 spells CAWSRDGTYEQYF. The DNA for the CDR3 is TGTGCCTGGAGCCGGGACGGGACCTACGAGCAGTACTTC.

This clone was seen a single time. The chain has TRBV3-1 (or the pseudogene TRBV3-2) and TRBJ2-1; D possibly uses TRBD1 or TRBD2 (6 bases each). V was pared by 1 base and J by 0 bases, with 10 bases between. This CDR3 is 16 amino acids long. Germline loops: CDR1 LGHDT, CDR2 YNNKEL (reference sequence). The CDR3 loop is CASSQARGASYNEQFF. CDR3 nucleotide sequence: TGTGCCAGCAGCCAAGCGAGGGGGGCCTCCTACAATGAGCAGTTCTTC.

This clone was observed once. This chain connects TRBV4-1 to TRBJ2-1, with TRBD1 identical over 7 bases. The trim removed 3 bases at V and 4 bases at J, leaving 6 bases unmatched. The CDR3 has 15 amino acids. Germline CDR1 MGHRA, CDR2 YSYEKL. The CDR3 spells CASSQSMGQYNEQFF. CDR3 nucleotide sequence: TGCGCCAGCAGCCAGTCGATGGGACAGTACAATGAGCAGTTCTTC.

The genes are TRBV4-3 and TRBJ2-4; possible D gene TRBD1, 5 bases. Trimming removed 0 bases from V and 12 bases from J, with 18 bases in between. Germline CDR1 LGHNA, CDR2 YSLEER. The CDR3 runs to 15 residues. The CDR3 nucleotides read TGCGCCAGCAGCCAAGATCCAGGCAGGGTGGGTGATCAGTACTTC. Its translation is CASSQDPGRVGDQYF.

The chain combines TRBV7-9 with TRBJ1-1; the D is unclear. This CDR3 region has 14 residues. Trimming left V 5 bases short and J 2 bases short, with 12 bases between. In germline, CDR1 is SEHNR, CDR2 FQNEAQ (reference sequence). The DNA for the CDR3 is TGTGCCAGCAGCCTGGACCCAAGCAACACTGAAGCTTTCTTT. It specifies CASSLDPSNTEAFF.

The chain joins TRBV30 to TRBJ2-5, with TRBD1 matching 8 bases. Trimming at V came to 1 base and at J to 4 bases, leaving 8 bases not matched to a gene. The germline V gene encodes CDR1 GTSNPN and CDR2 SVGIG (reference sequence). There are 15 residues in the CDR3. CDR3 amino acids: CAWSGPQGERETQYF. In DNA, the CDR3 is TGTGCCTGGAGTGGCCCACAGGGGGAACGAGAGACCCAGTACTTC.

The chain couples TRBV6-2 or TRBV6-3 to TRBJ2-2; 7 positions agree with TRBD2. Germline CDR1 is MNHEY and CDR2 is SVGEGT. The CDR3 sequence is 17 residues long. The V and J ends lost 0 bases and 5 bases, in that order; junction bases with no gene match: 9. CDR3 protein: CASSYSLGEGPTGELFF. CDR3 nucleotides: TGTGCCAGCAGTTACTCCTTGGGGGAGGGCCCGACCGGGGAGCTGTTTTTT.

The V and J genes are TRBV7-2 and TRBJ2-2; unclear D gene. Germline CDR1 SGHTA, CDR2 FQGNSA. Between the trimmed V and J ends, which lost 3 bases and 9 bases, there was a span of 14 bases. The CDR3 loop spans 14 amino acids. The CDR3 here is CASSFGRPGRELFF. The CDR3 bases are TGTGCCAGCAGCTTCGGACGTCCAGGCAGGGAGCTGTTTTTT. Complete variable domain (other parts from reference TRBV7-2 and TRBJ2-2): GAGVSQSPSNKVTEKGKDVELRCDPISGHTALYWYRQSLGQGLEFLIYFQGNSAPDKSGLPSDRFSAERTGGSVSTLTIQRTQQEDSAVYLCASSFGRPGRELFFGEGSRLTVL.

The rearrangement links TRBV2 to TRBJ2-7, with D hard to call. The CDR3 has 12 residues. The ends were cut back, 6 bases at V and 2 bases at J, with 8 bases in the middle. CDR1 SNHLY and CDR2 FYNNEI come from the germline V gene. Written as DNA, the CDR3 is TGTGCCAGCAGATCTTTACCCTACGAGCAGTACTTC. Its translation is CASRSLPYEQYF.

This chain uses TRBV6-5 with TRBJ1-5; 7 nucleotides agree with TRBD1. V was clipped by 5 bases and J by 6 bases; unmatched bases: 10. This CDR3 region has 15 residues. Germline V gene sequence: CDR1 MNHEY, CDR2 SVGAGI. The CDR3 reads CASSREGAWGQPQHF. The CDR3 nucleotides are TGTGCCAGCAGTCGGGAGGGGGCGTGGGGTCAGCCCCAGCATTTT.

The CDR3 DNA sequence: TGTGCCAGCAACAGGGAATACAATGAGCAGTTCTTC. The encoded protein is CASNREYNEQFF. This sequence joins TRBV2 and TRBJ2-1; tentative D call: TRBD1 (6 bases). Trimming removed 7 bases from V and 4 bases from J, with 8 bases in between. CDR3 length equals 12 residues. CDR1 and CDR2 from the germline V gene are SNHLY and FYNNEI. Looking up the rest from reference TRBV2 and TRBJ2-1 gives the full variable domain: EPEVTQTPSHQVTQMGQEVILRCVPISNHLYFYWYRQILGQKVEFLVSFYNNEISEKSEIFDDQFSVERPDGSNFTLKIRSTKLEDSAMYFCASNREYNEQFFGPGTRLTVL.

V and J are TRBV28 and TRBJ2-7; D tentatively reads TRBD1 or TRBD2 (6 bases each). V lost 6 bases, J lost 1 base, and 13 bases lay in between. The CDR3 sequence is 14 residues long. Germline CDR1 MDHEN, CDR2 SYDVKM. The chain's CDR3 is CASRSQGTSYEQYF. The CDR3 DNA follows: TGTGCCAGCAGATCCCAGGGGACTTCCTACGAGCAGTACTTC.

J is TRBJ2-3 and V is TRBV4-3; 11 bases match TRBD2. V lost 3 bases to trimming and J lost 6 bases; unmatched junction nucleotides: 5. This CDR3 is 15 amino acids long. Germline-derived CDR1 and CDR2 are LGHNA and YSLEER. CDR3 residues: CASSQATSGADTQYF. Here the CDR3 DNA reads TGCGCCAGCAGCCAGGCGACTAGCGGGGCGGATACGCAGTATTTT.

This sequence joins TRBV27 and TRBJ2-1; D gene uncertain. Trimming pared 2 bases from V and 0 bases from J, leaving 8 bases between. Germline values: CDR1 MNHEY, CDR2 SMNVEV (reference sequence). This CDR3 has 15 residues. CDR3: CASSLQESSYNEQFF. DNA of the CDR3: TGTGCCAGCAGTTTACAGGAGAGCTCCTACAATGAGCAGTTCTTC.

The rearrangement joins TRBV27 to TRBJ2-7, with D unresolved. Trimming left V 3 bases short and J 0 bases short, with 9 bases between. Per germline, CDR1 MNHEY and CDR2 SMNVEV (reference sequence). The CDR3 runs to 14 residues. The CDR3 protein is CASSLQINSYEQYF. Written as DNA, the CDR3 is TGTGCCAGCAGTTTGCAGATAAACTCCTACGAGCAGTACTTC.

The chain couples TRBV12-3 or TRBV12-4 to TRBJ1-2; no clear D. Trimming removed 2 bases from V and 4 bases from J, with 8 bases in between. This CDR3 has 13 residues. CDR3: CASSLRRSYGYTF. CDR3 DNA sequence: TGTGCCAGCAGTTTACGAAGGAGCTATGGCTACACCTTC.

CDR3 sequence (DNA): TGCGCCAGCAGTGAGATGCGTAGGGCTGAGCAGTTCTTC. Residues: CASSEMRRAEQFF. This rearrangement joins TRBV10-1 to TRBJ2-1; D uncertain. The CDR3 is made up of 13 amino acids. V was trimmed by 2 bases and J by 9 bases, leaving 11 bases between them. Per the germline V gene, CDR1 is WNHNN and CDR2 is SYGVQD (reference sequence).

The rearrangement links TRBV6-4 to TRBJ2-1; D possibly matches TRBD1 or TRBD2 (7 bases each). The ends were cut back, 3 bases at V and 4 bases at J, with 13 bases in the middle. The CDR3 contains 15 residues. Germline loops: CDR1 MRHNA, CDR2 SNTAGT. This CDR3 is CASSEGEGAYNEQFF. CDR3 nucleotide sequence: TGTGCCAGCAGTGAGGGGGAGGGGGCTTACAATGAGCAGTTCTTC.

The chain is built from TRBV29-1 and TRBJ2-3, with 9 positions matching TRBD1. The junction had 8 bases not matched to a gene; V was cut back by 4 bases and J by 6 bases. The length of the CDR3 is 14 residues. In germline, CDR1 is SQVTM, CDR2 ANQGSEA. The CDR3 loop is CSVAAGQGWDTQYF. The CDR3, as DNA: TGCAGCGTTGCGGCGGGACAGGGATGGGATACGCAGTATTTT.

This clone was counted between two and nine times. The chain joins TRBV2 to TRBJ2-1; 10 bases agree with TRBD2. Germline lookup yields CDR1 SNHLY and CDR2 FYNNEI. After removal of 3 bases from V and 4 bases from J, the junction contained 3 bases not matched to a gene. This CDR3 is built from 15 residues. The CDR3 DNA reads as TGTGCCAGCAGTGAGCTGACTAGCGGGTACAATGAGCAGTTCTTC. This translates into CASSELTSGYNEQFF.

V and J are TRBV11-3 and TRBJ2-1, with D possibly being TRBD1 or TRBD2 (5 bases each). The CDR3 covers 12 residues. The V gene's germline CDR1 is SGHNT and CDR2 YENEEA. V lost 9 bases and J 9 bases, leaving 15 bases between the germline ends. The CDR3 DNA reads as TGTGCCAGGTGGGACCGCTCTTTTGAGCAGTTCTTC. Protein: CARWDRSFEQFF.

The chain joins TRBV30 to TRBJ2-7; D might be TRBD2 (6 bases). V was trimmed by 4 bases and J by 0 bases, leaving 13 bases between them. This CDR3 comprises 14 residues. The germline V gene encodes CDR1 GTSNPN and CDR2 SVGIG (reference sequence). CDR3 sequence (DNA): TGTGCCTGGACAAGGGACTCTAGCTCCTACGAGCAGTACTTC. Translating gives CAWTRDSSSYEQYF.

V is TRBV5-1 and J is TRBJ2-3; the match to TRBD1 covers 11 bases. V lost 4 bases to trimming and J lost 1 base; unmatched junction nucleotides: 11. CDR1 and CDR2 (germline): SGHRS, YFSETQ. This CDR3 comprises 18 residues. As DNA, the CDR3 is TGCGCCAGCAGCCAAACCAGGACAGGGGGCTCGCGCACAGATACGCAGTATTTT. Translation: CASSQTRTGGSRTDTQYF.

J is TRBJ1-1 and V is TRBV19, with a weak D call TRBD1 (6 bases). V lost 3 bases to trimming and J lost 3 bases, with 14 bases between them. The CDR3 runs 15 residues. The germline V gene has CDR1 LNHDA and CDR2 SQIVND (reference sequence). The CDR3 nucleotides are TGTGCCAGTAGTATGTCCCCAGGGGTTCACACTGAAGCTTTCTTT. Protein sequence: CASSMSPGVHTEAFF.

This clone occurred once. CDR3 nucleotide sequence: TGTGCCATCAGGCCCGGGACAGGGGACTATGGCTACACCTTC. Its translation: CAIRPGTGDYGYTF. V gene TRBV10-3 combines with J gene TRBJ1-2; 10 nucleotides match TRBD1. The germline gives CDR1 ENHRY, CDR2 SYGVKD. J gave up 3 bases and V 6 bases, and 4 bases lay outside the gene matches. There are 14 residues in the CDR3.

The gene calls are TRBV5-1 and TRBJ1-1; 9 bases are shared with TRBD1. Unmatched junction bases numbered 10, after V lost 4 bases and J lost 0 bases. Per germline, CDR1 SGHRS and CDR2 YFSETQ. The CDR3 extends over 17 amino acids. The CDR3 DNA follows: TGCGCCAGCAGCGTGGACAGGGGTTCTTCTCTGAACACTGAAGCTTTCTTT. This encodes CASSVDRGSSLNTEAFF.

This clone was seen more than once but under ten times. The rearrangement links TRBV5-1 to TRBJ2-7, with 8 bases aligning to TRBD2. The germline V gene encodes CDR1 SGHRS and CDR2 YFSETQ. CDR3 length equals 16 residues. J lost 5 bases, V lost 1 base, and 11 bases had no gene match. For the CDR3, the DNA is TGCGCCAGCAGCTTGACCGGGACTAGTGTCTGGGACGAGCAGTACTTC. It is translated as CASSLTGTSVWDEQYF.

The CDR3 here is CASSQGLAGAQETQYF. The CDR3 DNA is TGTGCCAGCAGCCAAGGCCTAGCGGGGGCGCAAGAGACCCAGTACTTC. The chain is built from TRBV4-2 and TRBJ2-5, with 10 bases that match TRBD2. This CDR3 region has 16 residues. The V and J ends lost 1 base and 2 bases, in that order; junction bases with no gene match: 4. Germline lookup yields CDR1 LGHNA and CDR2 YNFKEQ.

V gene TRBV5-1 combines with J gene TRBJ2-7; no clear D gene. The CDR3 contains 14 residues. CDR1 is SGHRS, CDR2 YFSETQ, per germline. The ends were cut back, 5 bases at V and 4 bases at J, with 16 bases in the middle. CDR3 in DNA: TGCGCCAGCAGTCCACCCCCGCCTCCATACGAGCAGTACTTC. Protein: CASSPPPPPYEQYF.

The J gene is TRBJ2-5, the V gene TRBV16; no clear D. The length of the CDR3 is 12 residues. Germline assignment: CDR1 KGHSY and CDR2 FQNENV. With 0 bases removed from V and 5 bases from J, the gap between germline ends came to 4 bases. The CDR3 nucleotides read TGTGCCAGCAGCCAATCCGGGGAGACCCAGTACTTC. Protein sequence: CASSQSGETQYF.